This TCR beta chain appears in the sequencing data of a study of T cell repertoires in ileal Crohn's disease. At the level of the study: Thiopurines (around 10) or anti-TNF agents (roughly 18) were given postoperatively to about half.

Around 490 nanograms of biopsy DNA per sample underwent TCRB immunosequencing. Generated by immunoSEQ multiplex PCR, the TCRdb table keeps only in-frame clones and is missing some. The sample records some 8,200 clones, approximately 96% being singletons. The study's findings and limits: All patients with clonality above 26.8% had endoscopic recurrence.

CDR1 is SQVTM and CDR2 is ANQGSEA in the germline V gene. The CDR3 runs to 14 residues. V lost 3 bases, J lost 1 base, and 5 bases stayed unmatched. Concerning this clone itself: Its antigen is still unknown.

The specimen sequenced was ileal tissue. This clonotype was obtained from an adult with Crohn's disease. The chain joins TRBV29-1 to TRBJ2-5, with 7 bases aligning to TRBD1. The CDR3 spells CSVEPRDSQETQYF. The DNA of the CDR3 is TGCAGCGTTGAGCCCCGGGACAGCCAAGAGACCCAGTACTTC.